This is a list of T cell receptor beta chains from one sample in a study of T cell responses to AZD1222 COVID-19 vaccine. Profiling relied on immunoSEQ multiplex PCR, and the TCRdb table lists in-frame clones only, not all of them. In the table there are about 110,000 clones, 90% of which are singletons. Sequences were derived from peripheral blood, sampled on day 0 of AZD1222 vaccination. The receptors derive from an adult in good health. Both conserved end residues are part of each CDR3. A D gene is named only where the DNA matches it firmly. Only part of the rows carry a size: once, few, many, or a class if the clone is expanded.

v_call,clone_size,j_call,d_call,cdr3_aa,cdr3_nt
TRBV9,NA,TRBJ1-2,NA,CASSVAGNYGYTF,TGTGCCAGCAGCGTAGCGGGTAACTATGGCTACACCTTC
TRBV27,NA,TRBJ1-2,NA,CASSLHGGLYGYTF,TGTGCCAGCAGTTTGCACGGAGGGTTATATGGCTACACCTTC
TRBV4-1,NA,TRBJ2-7,NA,CASSHNGRPYEQYF,TGCGCCAGCAGCCATAACGGACGACCCTACGAGCAGTACTTC
TRBV6-4,NA,TRBJ2-7,TRBD2,CASRAGTSGRTAYEQYF,TGTGCCAGCAGAGCCGGGACTAGCGGGAGGACCGCCTACGAGCAGTACTTC
TRBV7-2,NA,TRBJ2-2,NA,CASSLVGLNTGELFF,TGTGCCAGCAGCTTAGTCGGGCTGAACACCGGGGAGCTGTTTTTT
TRBV13,few,TRBJ1-6,NA,CASSLSAGADNSPLHF,TGTGCCAGCAGCTTATCGGCGGGGGCCGATAATTCACCCCTCCACTTT
TRBV5-6,NA,TRBJ2-5,TRBD2,CASSPSGRAVETQYF,TGTGCCAGCAGCCCTAGCGGGAGGGCCGTAGAGACCCAGTACTTC
TRBV19,NA,TRBJ1-2,NA,CASSIEEGGGYTF,TGTGCCAGTAGTATAGAGGAGGGCGGTGGCTACACCTTC
TRBV7-8,NA,TRBJ2-5,TRBD1,CASTPRPGQQETQYF,TGTGCCAGCACCCCCCGACCGGGACAGCAAGAGACCCAGTACTTC
TRBV6-5,NA,TRBJ1-1,NA,CASSSGRDTEAFF,TGTGCCAGCTCCTCTGGACGGGACACTGAAGCTTTCTTT
TRBV18,NA,TRBJ1-5,TRBD1,CASSLGQENQPQHF,TGTGCCAGCTCTCTTGGACAGGAAAATCAGCCCCAGCATTTT
TRBV28,NA,TRBJ1-5,TRBD1,CASRDRDRGGNQPQHF,TGTGCCAGCAGGGACAGGGACCGTGGAGGCAATCAGCCCCAGCATTTT
TRBV20-1,NA,TRBJ1-1,NA,CSARPSHEAFF,TGCAGTGCTAGACCTTCGCATGAAGCTTTCTTT
TRBV27,once,TRBJ1-5,NA,CASSLGGVGVRQPQHF,TGTGCCAGCAGTTTAGGGGGCGTGGGTGTACGTCAGCCCCAGCATTTT
TRBV18,NA,TRBJ2-6,NA,CASSPPGAGANVLTF,TGTGCCAGCTCACCACCGGGGGCTGGGGCCAACGTCCTGACTTTC
TRBV3-1/TRBV3-2,once,TRBJ1-1,NA,CASSFRGTEAFF,TGTGCCAGCAGCTTTCGAGGTACTGAAGCTTTCTTT
TRBV7-9,NA,TRBJ1-4,NA,CASRPDSNEKLFF,TGTGCCAGCAGACCCGACAGTAATGAAAAACTGTTTTTT
TRBV5-6,NA,TRBJ1-1,NA,CASSPGEAGRAFF,TGTGCCAGCAGCCCAGGGGAGGCCGGAAGAGCTTTCTTT
TRBV4-3,NA,TRBJ1-4,NA,CASSQDRGGEKLFF,TGCGCCAGCAGCCAAGACCGGGGAGGGGAAAAACTGTTTTTT
TRBV3-1/TRBV3-2,NA,TRBJ2-7,NA,CASSQVAYEQYF,TGTGCCAGCAGCCAAGTAGCATACGAGCAGTACTTC
TRBV3-1/TRBV3-2,NA,TRBJ2-4,NA,CASSFTQGAKNIQYF,TGTGCCAGCAGCTTTACCCAGGGGGCCAAAAACATTCAGTACTTC
TRBV6-5,NA,TRBJ2-4,NA,CASSSSTVAKNIQYF,TGTGCCAGCAGTTCCTCGACGGTAGCCAAAAACATTCAGTACTTC
TRBV9,NA,TRBJ2-1,NA,CASSVGASDGNEQFF,TGTGCCAGCAGCGTAGGCGCTAGCGATGGCAATGAGCAGTTCTTC
TRBV7-9,NA,TRBJ2-1,NA,CASSPTLNEQFF,TGTGCCAGCAGCCCTACTCTGAATGAGCAGTTCTTC
TRBV7-9,NA,TRBJ2-1,NA,CASSLSNPYNEQFF,TGTGCCAGCAGCTTGAGCAATCCCTACAATGAGCAGTTCTTC
TRBV5-1,NA,TRBJ1-6,NA,CASSLTPIDRYSPLHF,TGCGCCAGCAGCTTGACCCCTATCGACAGGTATTCACCCCTCCACTTT
TRBV15,NA,TRBJ2-1,NA,CATSTYSGHSYNEQFF,TGTGCCACCAGCACCTATAGCGGCCACTCCTACAATGAGCAGTTCTTC
TRBV6-5,NA,TRBJ2-3,TRBD2,CASSQLAGVRDTQYF,TGTGCCAGCAGTCAGTTAGCGGGAGTGAGAGATACGCAGTATTTT
TRBV18,NA,TRBJ1-4,NA,CASSPAAARGEKLFF,TGTGCCAGCTCACCAGCGGCAGCCCGAGGAGAAAAACTGTTTTTT
TRBV4-1,NA,TRBJ1-5,NA,CASSQAPQGGQPQHF,TGCGCCAGCAGCCAAGCCCCTCAGGGTGGCCAGCCCCAGCATTTT
TRBV5-1,NA,TRBJ1-3,TRBD1,CASSLGATGSGNTIYF,TGCGCCAGCAGCTTGGGTGCGACAGGGTCTGGAAACACCATATATTTT
TRBV6-4,once,TRBJ2-1,NA,CASSMGGRWDEQFF,TGTGCCAGCAGCATGGGCGGGCGATGGGATGAGCAGTTCTTC
TRBV6-5,NA,TRBJ2-3,NA,CASSHKGGSDTQYF,TGTGCCAGCAGCCACAAGGGGGGCTCAGATACGCAGTATTTT
TRBV9,NA,TRBJ1-1,NA,CASSPTVMNTEAFF,TGTGCCAGCAGCCCCACAGTCATGAACACTGAAGCTTTCTTT
TRBV7-3,NA,TRBJ2-7,NA,CASSTYEGYEQYF,TGTGCCAGCAGCACCTATGAAGGCTACGAGCAGTACTTC
TRBV6-6,NA,TRBJ2-5,NA,CASSYIGSEETQYF,TGTGCCAGCAGTTACATAGGCAGCGAGGAGACCCAGTACTTC
TRBV6-5,NA,TRBJ1-4,TRBD1,CASETGAAEKLFF,TGTGCCAGCGAGACAGGGGCGGCTGAAAAACTGTTTTTT
TRBV6-4,NA,TRBJ1-2,NA,CASRPGQYSQIYTF,TGTGCCAGCAGACCCGGACAGTACTCTCAAATCTACACCTTC
TRBV11-2,NA,TRBJ2-1,NA,CASSLRTGGPYNEQFF,TGTGCCAGCAGCTTAAGAACCGGGGGCCCCTACAATGAGCAGTTCTTC
TRBV13,NA,TRBJ2-3,NA,CASTKAGDTQYF,TGTGCCAGCACCAAGGCGGGGGATACGCAGTATTTT
TRBV7-7,NA,TRBJ1-6,NA,CASSPRGSGRANSPLHF,TGTGCCAGCAGCCCAAGGGGGTCGGGCAGGGCGAATTCACCCCTCCACTTT
TRBV5-8,NA,TRBJ1-1,TRBD1,CASSSWTGAPLRAFF,TGTGCCAGCAGCTCCTGGACAGGGGCGCCCCTAAGAGCTTTCTTT
TRBV28,NA,TRBJ2-7,NA,CASSSRDSPYEQYF,TGTGCCAGCAGTTCGCGGGACAGCCCCTACGAGCAGTACTTC
TRBV5-1,NA,TRBJ2-1,TRBD2,CASSYRLAAYNEQFF,TGCGCCAGCAGCTATCGACTAGCGGCCTACAATGAGCAGTTCTTC
TRBV5-1,NA,TRBJ2-5,TRBD1,CASSLGQGLETQYF,TGCGCCAGCAGCTTAGGACAGGGTCTCGAGACCCAGTACTTC
TRBV13,NA,TRBJ2-7,NA,CASSLEGGSRYEQYF,TGTGCCAGCAGCTTAGAAGGGGGGAGCCGCTACGAGCAGTACTTC
TRBV27,once,TRBJ1-2,NA,CASSLSGGEGSGYTF,TGTGCCAGCAGTTTAAGCGGAGGAGAAGGGTCTGGCTACACCTTC
TRBV5-1,NA,TRBJ2-5,NA,CASSSQAVYQETQYF,TGCGCCAGCAGCTCGCAAGCTGTTTACCAAGAGACCCAGTACTTC